What follows are 2 T cell receptor beta chains derived from one specimen sequenced in a study of CD8+CD57+ T cells in acquired aplastic anemia. The TCR beta profiling, which covered VDJ combination and CDR3 sequence, was carried out using genomic DNA as the template. Via MiXCR, TCRdb re-called the reads, giving one row per CDR3 protein. In the table there are some 190,000 distinct CDR3 sequences, around 45% of which are singletons. Sequences were obtained from sorted CD4+, CD8+, or CD8+CD57+ T cells (not recorded which) from PBMCs. Every receptor here comes from a human donor in good health.

V and J are TRBV24-1 and TRBJ1-2; D uncertain. V was pared by 5 bases and J by 0 bases, with 6 bases between. Germline V gives CDR1 KGHDR, CDR2 SFDVKD. The CDR3 loop spans 13 amino acids. CDR3 DNA: TGTGCCACCAGTGGCTTCCCTAACTATGGCTACACCTTC. Encoded protein: CATSGFPNYGYTF.

This clonotype was seen ten or more times. The rearrangement joins TRBV5-6 to TRBJ2-5; D remains unclear. This CDR3 region has 15 residues. Germline V CDR1 and CDR2: SGHDT, YYEEEE. Trimming took off 4 bases at V and 4 bases at J, with 17 bases between the two ends. In DNA, the CDR3 is TGTGCCAGCAGCCCAAGGGCCGGGTGGAGAGAGACCCAGTACTTC. This sequence encodes CASSPRAGWRETQYF.